The clone carrying this TCR beta chain came up many times. At one boundary the junction diverges from the germline segment, which might be a read error. This sample was included in a study of human T cells and chemical hapten exposure. In the study overall: Donors were sensitized with 2% DPC on the upper inner arm.

TCRdb ran MiXCR on the RACE reads and lists one entry per CDR3 protein. The sample contains around 100,000 distinct CDR3 sequences, approximately 11% of which appear only once. Time point noted: patch test 1, 2 weeks after DPC sensitization. Regarding treatment: therapeutic diphenylcyclopropenone sensitization with weekly scalp DPC. People who gave samples had alopecia, were 18 to 70 years old, and were suitable for DPC. The sequencing used whole blood, collected in connection with sensitization to the hapten diphenylcyclopropenone (DPC). The TCR comes from a middle-aged woman with alopecia areata. Some clones in this sample may be carry-over from other donors' samples.

CDR3: CSARAGLTYEQYF. DNA of the CDR3: TGCAGTGCAAGAGCGGGGCTGACCTACGAGCAGTACTTC. The chain links TRBV20-1 to TRBJ2-7; 7 bases are shared with TRBD2. CDR3 length: 13 residues. Germline V gene data show CDR1 as DFQATT and CDR2 as SNEGSKA (reference sequence).